This is a list of T cell receptor beta chains from one sample in a study of T cells in Graves' hyperthyroidism and ophthalmopathy. TCRdb passed the multiplex PCR reads through MiXCR, listing each CDR3 protein once. Of about 600,000 distinct CDR3 sequences in the sample, 12% to 15% are singletons; the top ten hold 7.1%. Sequencing input: blood. Source of these receptors: a woman aged 18-29 years with Graves' ophthalmopathy. Each CDR3 is given with its conserved first and last residue. D genes are given only for firm matches. A row's size may be missing; if present it is once, few, many or a size class.

many	TRBV28	TRBJ2-1	TRBD2	CASLGTSGPASYNEQFF	TGTGCCAGCTTAGGGACTAGCGGGCCTGCCTCCTACAATGAGCAGTTCTTC
many	TRBV3-1	TRBJ1-1	-	CASSPKNTEAFF	TGTGCCAGCAGCCCAAAGAACACTGAAGCTTTCTTT
few	TRBV28	TRBJ1-5	-	CASSSTLWSPRGNQPQHF	TGTGCCAGCAGTTCTACTTTATGGTCCCCCCGCGGCAATCAGCCCCAGCATTTT
-	TRBV29-1	TRBJ2-1	TRBD2	CSVPSAGGFGNEQFF	TGCAGCGTCCCCTCAGCGGGAGGGTTTGGAAATGAGCAGTTCTTC
few	TRBV12-3/TRBV12-4	TRBJ2-3	-	CASRRQVLKDTQYF	TGTGCCAGCAGACGACAGGTTTTAAAAGATACGCAGTATTTT
many	TRBV28	TRBJ2-3	TRBD2	CASSFHERAGGGDTQYF	TGTGCCAGCAGTTTCCACGAACGAGCGGGAGGGGGAGATACGCAGTATTTT
-	TRBV19	TRBJ2-2	-	CASRWERGTGELFF	TGTGCCAGTAGGTGGGAGAGAGGCACCGGGGAGCTGTTTTTT
-	TRBV6-1	TRBJ2-1	TRBD2	CASSEATSGREEYNEQFF	TGTGCCAGCAGTGAGGCGACTAGCGGGAGGGAAGAATACAATGAGCAGTTCTTC
once	TRBV29-1	TRBJ2-1	-	CSALAGSYEQFF	TGCAGCGCGCTAGCAGGTTCCTACGAGCAGTTCTTC
many	TRBV6-1	TRBJ2-7	TRBD1	CASTGQGSSYEQYF	TGTGCCAGCACAGGACAGGGGAGCTCCTACGAGCAGTACTTC
many	TRBV12-3/TRBV12-4	TRBJ2-1	TRBD2	CASNRLASYNEQFF	TGTGCCAGCAACCGACTAGCCTCCTACAATGAGCAGTTCTTC
many	TRBV20-1	TRBJ2-3	TRBD2	CSARDGRVPDTQYF	TGCAGTGCTAGAGACGGGAGGGTGCCAGATACGCAGTATTTT
many	TRBV19	TRBJ1-5	-	CASSPSAGNNQPQHF	TGTGCCAGTAGTCCTTCCGCAGGAAACAATCAGCCCCAGCATTTT
many	TRBV19	TRBJ1-1	-	CATQTPGRSERNTEAFF	TGTGCCACCCAAACCCCGGGACGGTCGGAGAGGAACACTGAAGCTTTCTTT
-	TRBV25-1	TRBJ1-1	TRBD1	CTSSEPGQGNTEAFF	TGTACCAGCAGTGAACCGGGACAGGGAAACACTGAAGCTTTCTTT
many	TRBV6-6	TRBJ1-5	-	CASSYSVEGNQPQHF	TGTGCCAGCAGTTACTCGGTAGAGGGTAATCAGCCCCAGCATTTT
few	TRBV6-1	TRBJ2-1	-	CASTSWGSGPVQNVQFF	TGTGCCAGCACCTCCTGGGGAAGCGGGCCGGTACAGAATGTGCAGTTCTTC
many	TRBV20-1	TRBJ2-7	TRBD2	CSAIPGLGSYEQYF	TGCAGTGCAATCCCGGGACTAGGGTCCTACGAGCAGTACTTC
many	TRBV7-2	TRBJ1-5	-	CASSSSGDSNQPQHF	TGTGCCAGCAGCAGCTCAGGGGATAGCAATCAGCCCCAGCATTTT
many	TRBV28	TRBJ1-2	-	CASSFTGRYGYTF	TGTGCCAGCAGTTTTACAGGCCGCTATGGCTACACCTTC
few	TRBV18	TRBJ2-7	-	CASSPQGAGNYEQYF	TGTGCCAGCTCACCACAGGGGGCGGGAAACTACGAGCAGTACTTC
many	TRBV2	TRBJ1-5	-	CASSGTGGGGQPQHF	TGTGCCAGCAGTGGAACAGGAGGGGGGGGCCAGCCCCAGCATTTT
many	TRBV5-1	TRBJ2-7	TRBD1	CASSPDRVRNEQYF	TGCGCCAGCAGCCCCGACAGGGTACGGAACGAGCAGTACTTC
few	TRBV19	TRBJ1-5	-	CASSHRINQPQHF	TGTGCCAGTAGTCACCGGATTAATCAGCCCCAGCATTTT
many	TRBV6-6	TRBJ2-7	-	CASSYSGREEAEQYF	TGTGCCAGCAGTTACTCAGGCAGGGAGGAGGCCGAGCAGTACTTC
many	TRBV12-3/TRBV12-4	TRBJ1-2	TRBD1	CASSSGQGNLYGYTF	TGTGCCAGCAGCTCAGGACAGGGAAATCTCTATGGCTACACCTTC
-	TRBV27	TRBJ1-2	TRBD1	CASSTGTGVNYGYTF	TGTGCCAGCAGCACCGGGACAGGGGTTAACTATGGCTACACCTTC
-	TRBV29-1	TRBJ1-2	-	CSGFSELYGYTF	TGCAGCGGGTTCAGCGAGCTCTATGGCTACACCTTC
-	TRBV29-1	TRBJ1-5	-	CSVAGMGQPQHF	TGCAGCGTTGCGGGGATGGGACAGCCCCAGCATTTT
few	TRBV4-1	TRBJ1-2	TRBD1	CASSQGLRTGGSGYTF	TGCGCCAGCAGCCAAGGGTTAAGAACAGGGGGCTCTGGCTACACCTTC
-	TRBV24-1	TRBJ2-1	-	CATSAWDGNEQFF	TGTGCCACCAGTGCCTGGGACGGCAATGAGCAGTTCTTC
few	TRBV5-8	TRBJ1-5	-	CASSSPRGRTASSNQPQHF	TGTGCCAGCAGCTCCCCTCGGGGTCGTACAGCCTCTAGCAATCAGCCCCAGCATTTT